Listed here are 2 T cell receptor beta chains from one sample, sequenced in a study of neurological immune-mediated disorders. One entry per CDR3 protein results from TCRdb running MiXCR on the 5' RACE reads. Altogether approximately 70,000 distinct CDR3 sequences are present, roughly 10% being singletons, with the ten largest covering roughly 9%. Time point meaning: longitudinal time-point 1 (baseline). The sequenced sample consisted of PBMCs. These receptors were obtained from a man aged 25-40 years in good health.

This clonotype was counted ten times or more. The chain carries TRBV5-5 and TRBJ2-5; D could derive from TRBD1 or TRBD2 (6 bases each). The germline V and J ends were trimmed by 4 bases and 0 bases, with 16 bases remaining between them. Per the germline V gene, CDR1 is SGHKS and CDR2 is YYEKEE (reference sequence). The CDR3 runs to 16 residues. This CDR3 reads CASSGGTRGYQETQYF. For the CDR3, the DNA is TGTGCCAGCAGCGGGGGGACCAGGGGCTACCAAGAGACCCAGTACTTC.

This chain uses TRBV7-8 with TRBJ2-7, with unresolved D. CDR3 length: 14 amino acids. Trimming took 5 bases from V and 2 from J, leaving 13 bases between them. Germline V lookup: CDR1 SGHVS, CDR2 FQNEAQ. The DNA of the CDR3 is TGTGCCAGCAGCATGTCCTGGGGTCCCTACGAGCAGTACTTC. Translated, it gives CASSMSWGPYEQYF.